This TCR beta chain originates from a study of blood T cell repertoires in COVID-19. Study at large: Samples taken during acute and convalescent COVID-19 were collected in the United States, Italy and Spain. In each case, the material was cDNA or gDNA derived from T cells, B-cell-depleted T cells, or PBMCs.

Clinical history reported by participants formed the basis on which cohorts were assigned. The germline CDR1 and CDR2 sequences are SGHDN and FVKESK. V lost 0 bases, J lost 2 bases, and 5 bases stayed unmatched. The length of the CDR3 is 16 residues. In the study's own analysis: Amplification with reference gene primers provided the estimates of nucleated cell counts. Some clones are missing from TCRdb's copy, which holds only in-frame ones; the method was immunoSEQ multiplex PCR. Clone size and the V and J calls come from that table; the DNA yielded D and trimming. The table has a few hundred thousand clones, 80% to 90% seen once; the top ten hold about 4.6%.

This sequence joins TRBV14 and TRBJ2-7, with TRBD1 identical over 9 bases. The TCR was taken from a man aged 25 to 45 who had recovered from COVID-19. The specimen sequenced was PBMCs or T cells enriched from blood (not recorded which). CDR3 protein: CASSQDRWDRAYEQYF. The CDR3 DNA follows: TGTGCCAGCAGCCAAGATCGCTGGGACAGGGCCTACGAGCAGTACTTC. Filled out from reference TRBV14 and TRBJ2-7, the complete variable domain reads EAGVTQFPSHSVIEKGQTVTLRCDPISGHDNLYWYRRVMGKEIKFLLHFVKESKQDESGMPNNRFLAERTGGTYSTLKVQPAELEDSGVYFCASSQDRWDRAYEQYFGPGTRLTVT.